Listed below are T cell receptor beta chains from one sample, sequenced in a study of tumor-infiltrating lymphocytes in localized non-small cell lung cancer. Only in-frame clones appear in the TCRdb table, and some are missing; sequencing was by immunoSEQ multiplex PCR. The sample lists 15,000 to 20,000 clones, under 85% occurring once. The sequenced sample was lung tumor tissue. The source of these receptors is a human donor with non-small cell lung cancer. CDR3s include the opening cysteine and the closing phenylalanine or tryptophan. Each record gives: clone size, D gene, V gene, J gene, CDR3 protein, CDR3 DNA. D genes are given only for firm matches. Only some rows state a clone size, as once, few, many or a class for expanded clones.

>-|TRBD1|TRBV7-8|TRBJ1-1
CASTPGPGQGDTEAFF
TGTGCCAGCACCCCCGGTCCGGGACAGGGGGACACTGAAGCTTTCTTT
>medium-sized|-|TRBV27|TRBJ1-4
CASRPGGQGNEKLFF
TGTGCCAGCAGGCCGGGGGGGCAAGGTAATGAAAAACTGTTTTTT
>medium-sized|-|TRBV11-2|TRBJ2-1
CATGGLFYNEQFF
TGTGCCACTGGGGGCCTGTTTTACAATGAGCAGTTCTTC
>-|TRBD2|TRBV11-2|TRBJ2-5
CASSLGAGVRETQYF
TGTGCCAGCAGCTTAGGAGCGGGAGTACGAGAGACCCAGTACTTC
>-|-|TRBV4-2|TRBJ1-2
CASSLQGGYTF
TGTGCCAGCAGCCTGCAGGGTGGCTACACCTTC
>-|TRBD1|TRBV27|TRBJ1-5
CASSTGGRGNQPQHF
TGTGCCAGCAGTACAGGGGGCAGGGGCAATCAGCCCCAGCATTTT
>-|-|TRBV2|TRBJ2-7
CASSEGQSGTYEQYF
TGTGCCAGCAGTGAAGGCCAGTCGGGAACCTACGAGCAGTACTTC
>-|TRBD1|TRBV19|TRBJ2-7
CASSTGGAGYEQYF
TGTGCCAGTAGTACAGGGGGCGCTGGCTACGAGCAGTACTTC
>-|-|TRBV7-2|TRBJ2-5
CASSSRTWETQYF
TGTGCCAGCAGCTCGAGGACGTGGGAGACCCAGTACTTC
>few|-|TRBV28|TRBJ1-1
CASRGYRGDKEAFF
TGTGCCAGCAGGGGATATAGGGGCGACAAGGAAGCTTTCTTT
>-|TRBD1|TRBV15|TRBJ2-2
CATSRGTGADTGELFF
TGTGCCACCAGCAGGGGAACAGGGGCGGACACCGGGGAGCTGTTTTTT
>few|-|TRBV11-3|TRBJ2-2
CASSPAAGLQPGELFF
TGTGCCAGCAGCCCAGCGGCGGGGCTTCAACCCGGGGAGCTGTTTTTT
>-|TRBD2|TRBV10-2|TRBJ2-5
CASSEEPTSWETQYF
TGCGCCAGCAGTGAGGAGCCGACTAGCTGGGAGACCCAGTACTTC
>-|TRBD1|TRBV5-1|TRBJ2-7
CASSLWTGDPLEQYF
TGCGCCAGCAGCCTCTGGACAGGTGACCCCCTAGAGCAGTACTTC
>-|TRBD1|TRBV19|TRBJ2-7
CASRPQGFSYEQYF
TGTGCCAGTAGACCACAGGGGTTCTCCTACGAGCAGTACTTC
>-|TRBD2|TRBV7-6|TRBJ2-7
CASSLAGPGGAYF
TGTGCCAGCAGCTTAGCGGGGCCGGGGGGAGCCTACTTC